A single sample gave rise to the 23 T cell receptor beta chains below, sequenced in a study of glioma-infiltrating T cells. Using RNA template, CDR3s of TCR alpha and beta were amplified with iRepertoire arm-PCR. Via MiXCR, TCRdb re-called the multiplex PCR reads, giving one row per CDR3 protein. The data show about 210,000 distinct CDR3 sequences, approximately 30% seen once. The sample taken for sequencing was glioma tissue, nonneoplastic brain tissue, or PBMCs (not recorded which). The receptors here all came from a human donor with low-grade glioma or glioblastoma, undergoing nonglioma brain surgery, or in good health (not recorded which).

The chain combines TRBV4-1 with TRBJ2-1; D is unclear. Trimming took off 6 bases at V and 2 bases at J, with 14 bases between the two ends. Looked up from germline, CDR1 is MGHRA and CDR2 is YSYEKL. This CDR3 is 15 amino acids long. CDR3 DNA: TGCGCCAGCAGAGTCGGAACCGCCACCTACAATGAGCAGTTCTTC. Translation gives CASRVGTATYNEQFF.

The chain employs TRBV27 and TRBJ2-3; the match to TRBD2 covers 10 bases. Trimming cost V 6 bases and J 4 bases; bases outside gene matches: 28. CDR3 length equals 22 residues. The germline V gene has CDR1 MNHEY and CDR2 SMNVEV (reference sequence). The CDR3 sequence: CASSLKGYANLAGEMGPDTQYF. In DNA form, the CDR3 reads TGTGCCAGCAGCTTAAAGGGGTATGCGAACCTAGCGGGGGAGATGGGGCCAGATACGCAGTATTTT.

This clonotype was seen repeatedly, ten times or more. The chain links TRBV11-3 to TRBJ1-1; D gene unclear. The germline CDR1 and CDR2 sequences are SGHNT and YENEEA. The CDR3 runs 14 residues. The V and J ends lost 3 bases and 1 base respectively, with 9 bases between them. The CDR3 DNA sequence: TGTGCCAGCAGCTTGTCCGGTAAGAACACTGAAGCTTTCTTT. Translated: CASSLSGKNTEAFF.

There are a few counts of this clonotype. A much larger clone lies a single base off, so this may be a read error. The rearrangement uses TRBV5-1 and TRBJ1-1; possible D gene TRBD1, 5 bases. The CDR3 contains 13 residues. The V gene's germline CDR1 is SGHRS and CDR2 YFSETQ. V gave up 5 bases and J gave up 1 base, with 9 bases separating them. The DNA of the CDR3 is TGCGCCAGCAGGGGGGGTAGGAACACTGAAGCTTTCTTT. It encodes CASRGGRNTEAFF.

This rearrangement joins TRBV6-6 to TRBJ1-1, with unresolved D. V was clipped by 6 bases and J by 6 bases, with 17 bases between them. This CDR3 spans 14 amino acids. Germline loops: CDR1 MNHNY, CDR2 SVGAGI (reference sequence). CDR3 coding DNA: TGTGCCAGCAGCCTTCCTTCCTTCTCCCCTGAAGCTTTCTTT. This codes for CASSLPSFSPEAFF.

The genes are TRBV4-1 and TRBJ2-2; D is perhaps TRBD2 (6 bases). The V end was cut by 1 base, the J end by 9 bases, with 24 bases between. CDR1 is MGHRA and CDR2 is YSYEKL in the germline V gene. The CDR3 sequence is 18 residues long. CDR3 protein: CASSQGRDWAGASWELFF. The CDR3 DNA is TGCGCCAGCAGCCAAGGAAGGGACTGGGCGGGCGCGTCCTGGGAGCTGTTTTTT.

J is TRBJ2-2 and V is TRBV7-9, with D tentatively TRBD1 (5 bases). This CDR3 is 13 amino acids long. Per the germline V gene, CDR1 is SEHNR and CDR2 is FQNEAQ (reference sequence). V shed 2 bases and J shed 7 bases, with 8 bases lying between them. The CDR3 region is CASSLKQDGELFF. The CDR3 region has the DNA TGTGCCAGCAGCTTAAAACAGGACGGGGAGCTGTTTTTT.

This clonotype appeared many times. The V and J genes are TRBV6-1 and TRBJ1-1; D may be TRBD1 (6 bases). The CDR3 runs 14 residues. Deletions cut 4 bases from V and 0 bases from J, with 9 bases between. Germline V gene sequence: CDR1 MNHNS, CDR2 SASEGT. In DNA form, the CDR3 reads TGTGCCAGCAGTGGGGACATCTTGAACACTGAAGCTTTCTTT. It encodes CASSGDILNTEAFF.

Of note for this clonotype: A read error may produce the germline difference seen at one junction end. The chain carries TRBV28 and TRBJ2-5, with D tentatively TRBD1 (6 bases). This CDR3 contains 14 residues. Germline assignment: CDR1 MDHEN and CDR2 SYDVKM. Here the CDR3 reads CASSFRDTQETQYF. The DNA for the CDR3 is TGCGCCAGCAGCTTCCGGGACACACAAGAGACCCAGTACTTC. The full variable domain, rest sourced from reference TRBV28 and TRBJ2-5, is DVKVTQSSRYLVKRTGEKVFLECVQDMDHENMFWYRQDPGLGLRLIYFSYDVKMKEKGDIPEGYSVSREKKERFSLILESASTNQTSMYLCASSFRDTQETQYFGPGTRLLVL.

The V call is TRBV11-2, the J call TRBJ2-1; D is unclear. This CDR3 has 11 amino acids. V lost 5 bases and J 7 bases, leaving 6 bases between the germline ends. Germline V gives CDR1 SGHAT, CDR2 FQNNGV. CDR3 protein: CASSPVNEQFF. DNA of the CDR3: TGTGCCAGCAGCCCAGTTAATGAGCAGTTCTTC.

This clonotype was detected ten times or more. This chain joins TRBV27 and TRBJ2-7, with a tentative D call TRBD1 (6 bases). V gave up 2 bases and J gave up 3 bases, with 8 bases separating them. The CDR3 has 13 amino acids. Per the germline V gene, CDR1 is MNHEY and CDR2 is SMNVEV (reference sequence). The DNA of the CDR3 is TGTGCCAGCAGTTTAAAAGGGGGCTACGAGCAGTACTTC. It translates to CASSLKGGYEQYF.

The chain has TRBV6-2 or TRBV6-3 and TRBJ1-5, with 7 bases identical to TRBD1. CDR3 length equals 15 residues. Germline CDR1 is MNHEY and CDR2 is SVGEGT. J was trimmed by 2 bases and V by 7 bases; bases with no gene match: 8. Here the CDR3 DNA reads TGTGCCAGCAAATCACTAGGACAGGGCAATCAGCCCCAGCATTTT. This translates into CASKSLGQGNQPQHF.

As concerns this clonotype: Possible read error: a much larger clone is one base away. Here the CDR3 DNA reads TGTGCCAGCCGACTAGCGGGAGGCCTGGAGTTATTC. It codes for CASRLAGGLELF. V and J are TRBV10-3 and TRBJ2-1; 13 nucleotides align to TRBD2. CDR1 is ENHRY, CDR2 SYGVKD, per germline. The CDR3 spans 12 residues.

This clonotype came up many times. The V gene is TRBV15, the J gene TRBJ2-7; no definite D call. This CDR3 has 15 residues. Germline CDR1 is LNHNV and CDR2 is YYDKDF (reference sequence). The ends were cut back, 0 bases at V and 0 bases at J, with 9 bases in the middle. The CDR3 DNA sequence: TGTGCCACCAGCAGAGAGGCTGTCGTCTCCTACGAGCAGTACTTC. This encodes CATSREAVVSYEQYF.

At least ten counts were recorded for this clonotype. This chain connects TRBV6-4 to TRBJ1-1, with D hard to call. V was cut by 4 bases and J by 0 bases, with 15 bases left in between. The CDR3 consists of 16 residues. CDR1 and CDR2 (germline): MRHNA, SNTAGT. For the CDR3, the DNA is TGTGCCAGCAGTGGCTCCGGGATCTCTATGAACACTGAAGCTTTCTTT. Translated, it gives CASSGSGISMNTEAFF.

This clonotype was counted many times. V and J are TRBV20-1 and TRBJ2-3; 8 bases are shared with TRBD2. Looked up from germline, CDR1 is DFQATT and CDR2 is SNEGSKA (reference sequence). V dropped 0 bases and J dropped 5; count of bases not matched to a gene: 7. There are 15 residues in the CDR3. In DNA form, the CDR3 reads TGCAGTGCTAGAGATCGGGATAGCGGGGTAGATACGCAGTATTTT. Protein product: CSARDRDSGVDTQYF.

This chain joins TRBV15 and TRBJ2-5, with a possible D match to TRBD2 (5 bases). CDR1 and CDR2 (germline): LNHNV, YYDKDF (reference sequence). V gave up 3 bases and J gave up 1 base, with 15 bases separating them. The length of the CDR3 is 16 residues. In nucleotides, the CDR3 is TGTGCCACCAGCAGTGAAGAGCGAGGGCCCCAAGAGACCCAGTACTTC. It is translated as CATSSEERGPQETQYF.

This clonotype has a count of ten or more. The chain uses TRBV3-1 and TRBJ2-7; D unclear. V was cut by 1 base and J by 2 bases, with 3 bases left in between. Germline V CDR1 and CDR2: LGHDT, YNNKEL (reference sequence). The CDR3 is 12 residues long. In DNA form, the CDR3 reads TGTGCCAGCAGCCAAGTTCCCTACGAGCAGTACTTC. Translated, it gives CASSQVPYEQYF.

The sample holds many counts of this clonotype. The chain links TRBV6-1 to TRBJ2-5; 13 bases line up with TRBD2. V gave up 5 bases and J gave up 1 base; unmatched junction bases: 7. The CDR3 spans 17 residues. Looked up from germline, CDR1 is MNHNS and CDR2 is SASEGT. The CDR3 sequence is CASSRSGTSGTQETQYF. The CDR3, as DNA: TGTGCCAGCAGTCGCTCCGGGACTAGCGGGACCCAAGAGACCCAGTACTTC.

This clonotype was observed at least ten times. This chain's CDR3 is CASSYSSGSRNEQYF. CDR3 DNA: TGTGCCAGCAGTTACTCGAGCGGTTCCCGGAACGAGCAGTACTTC. The V call is TRBV6-5, the J call TRBJ2-7, with D perhaps TRBD2 (5 bases). Germline loops: CDR1 MNHEY, CDR2 SVGAGI. V gave up 0 bases and J gave up 5 bases, with 14 bases separating them. The CDR3 is made up of 15 amino acids.

A remark on this clonotype: Germline is not matched at one junction end, which may reflect a read error. This chain uses TRBV11-2 with TRBJ1-5; D unclear. Per the germline V gene, CDR1 is SGHAT and CDR2 is FQNNGV. The length of the CDR3 is 13 residues. The CDR3 region is CASSQSVYQPQHF. CDR3 nucleotides: TGCGCCAGCAGCCAGAGTGTATACCAGCCCCAGCATTTT. The complete variable domain, with remaining parts taken from reference TRBV11-2 and TRBJ1-5, reads EAGVAQSPRYKIIEKRQSVAFWCNPISGHATLYWYQQILGQGPKLLIQFQNNGVVDDSQLPKDRFSAERLKGVDSTLKIQPAKLEDSAVYLCASSQSVYQPQHFGDGTRLSIL.

Of note for this clonotype: A read error may explain this, as a much larger clone is one base away. Because the CDR3 is missing its conserved closing phenylalanine or tryptophan, this is likely a read error. The chain employs TRBV2 and TRBJ2-5, with TRBD2 as a possible D gene (5 bases). The CDR3 covers 12 residues. Germline V lookup: CDR1 SNHLY, CDR2 FYNNEI. Trimming took 7 bases from V and 4 from J, leaving 10 bases between them. CDR3 DNA: TGTGCCAGCAAGGTGGGAGCAGAGACCCAGTACTCC. Protein sequence: CASKVGAETQYS.

Points on this clonotype: This sequence may be a read error, since a much larger clone differs from it by one base. This chain connects TRBV4-1 to TRBJ1-2; D call uncertain. This CDR3 has 13 residues. The germline CDR1 and CDR2 sequences are MGHRA and YSYEKL. DNA for the CDR3: TGTGCCAGCAGCCAACCTGGGGAGTATGGCGACACCTTC. This encodes CASSQPGEYGDTF.